This T cell receptor (beta chain) was recorded in a study of cytomegalovirus exposure and HLA in healthy donors. Germline V lookup: CDR1 SEHNR, CDR2 FQNEAQ (reference sequence). The CDR3 spans 14 residues. The V end was cut by 5 bases, the J end by 5 bases, with 13 bases between. Sequenced by immunoSEQ multiplex PCR; TCRdb stores in-frame clones only, minus some. The repertoire holds 150,000 to 200,000 clones, 80% to 90% seen once, with 0.95% to 1.5% in the top ten. This rearrangement joins TRBV7-9 to TRBJ1-5; no definite D call. Material: PBMCs. The receptor's source is a woman under 40 in good health and CMV-seronegative. The CDR3 region is CASSHSTTHQPQHF. The CDR3 nucleotides are TGTGCCAGCAGCCACTCGACGACTCATCAGCCCCAGCATTTT.